The rows below give T cell receptor beta chains drawn from one sample of a study of blood T cell repertoires in COVID-19. Repertoires were generated with immunoSEQ multiplex PCR, while TCRdb's copy carries only in-frame clones and drops some. The data contain around 63,000 clones, 81% of them seen just once; the ten biggest clones take up 25% to 30%. Sequencing was performed on peripheral blood. Receptors were obtained from an elderly woman with active or convalescent COVID-19. Both conserved end residues are part of each CDR3. Fields, in order: V gene, J gene, CDR3 protein.

v_gene: TRBV14
j_gene: TRBJ1-1
CDR3aa: CASSRTLRDGAANTEAFF

v_gene: TRBV19
j_gene: TRBJ2-7
CDR3aa: CASSIYEGPYEQYF

v_gene: TRBV18
j_gene: TRBJ2-7
CDR3aa: CASSPQGAYEQYF

v_gene: TRBV4-1
j_gene: TRBJ1-2
CDR3aa: CASSNSIRVKVNYGYTF

v_gene: TRBV9
j_gene: TRBJ1-4
CDR3aa: CASSRWPGQENEKLFF

v_gene: TRBV6-5
j_gene: TRBJ1-1
CDR3aa: CASSFGANTEAFF

v_gene: TRBV7-2
j_gene: TRBJ1-2
CDR3aa: CASSLGQGASMDYGYTF

v_gene: TRBV28
j_gene: TRBJ1-1
CDR3aa: CASSLKGRWVAFF

v_gene: TRBV18
j_gene: TRBJ1-1
CDR3aa: CASSPRLGRGINIEAFF

v_gene: TRBV7-2
j_gene: TRBJ1-2
CDR3aa: CASSSARETNYGYTF

v_gene: TRBV3-1/TRBV3-2
j_gene: TRBJ2-7
CDR3aa: CASSRGRGAGARSYEQYF

v_gene: TRBV28
j_gene: TRBJ2-7
CDR3aa: CASTDKTAYYEQYF

v_gene: TRBV7-3
j_gene: TRBJ1-3
CDR3aa: CASSLDFGNTIYF

v_gene: TRBV10-2
j_gene: TRBJ1-4
CDR3aa: CASSDQDTYNEKLFF

v_gene: TRBV19
j_gene: TRBJ2-4
CDR3aa: CASSISWASTNIQYF

v_gene: TRBV18
j_gene: TRBJ2-3
CDR3aa: CASSPPQAGSGSTDTQYF

v_gene: TRBV11-2
j_gene: TRBJ1-3
CDR3aa: CASSSGVALSGNTIYF

v_gene: TRBV2
j_gene: TRBJ2-6
CDR3aa: CARDTTRQGASGANVLTF

v_gene: TRBV15
j_gene: TRBJ2-7
CDR3aa: CATSREESQGYEQYF

v_gene: TRBV7-2
j_gene: TRBJ1-2
CDR3aa: CASSSSGGAGGYTF

v_gene: TRBV9
j_gene: TRBJ2-7
CDR3aa: CASSGGDRGYEQYF

v_gene: TRBV28
j_gene: TRBJ1-5
CDR3aa: CASSLVRGARGSLSNQPQHF

v_gene: TRBV5-1
j_gene: TRBJ1-1
CDR3aa: CASSLDLAGGITEAFF

v_gene: TRBV2
j_gene: TRBJ2-7
CDR3aa: CASSGTGDEQYF

v_gene: TRBV10-3
j_gene: TRBJ1-6
CDR3aa: CAISATPGQENLHF

v_gene: TRBV7-3
j_gene: TRBJ2-1
CDR3aa: CASSLSGQGYNEQFF

v_gene: TRBV6-5
j_gene: TRBJ1-1
CDR3aa: CASSYSADFSEAFF

v_gene: TRBV6-2/TRBV6-3
j_gene: TRBJ1-1
CDR3aa: CASSDDYGTGGNTEAFF

v_gene: TRBV7-7
j_gene: TRBJ2-5
CDR3aa: CASSRKIGTIQETQYF

v_gene: TRBV2
j_gene: TRBJ1-2
CDR3aa: CASRPEDYGYTF

v_gene: TRBV5-1
j_gene: TRBJ1-2
CDR3aa: CASNHFGGGSLTGPGGYTF

v_gene: TRBV11-2
j_gene: TRBJ1-3
CDR3aa: CASSSFRGKSGNTIYF

v_gene: TRBV7-2
j_gene: TRBJ2-1
CDR3aa: CASSPDRSSYNEQFF

v_gene: TRBV19
j_gene: TRBJ1-3
CDR3aa: CASSTPGQGTGNTIYF

v_gene: TRBV5-1
j_gene: TRBJ2-7
CDR3aa: CASSLMGQGSTYEQYF

v_gene: TRBV28
j_gene: TRBJ1-4
CDR3aa: CASSTGQSNEKLFF

v_gene: TRBV3-1/TRBV3-2
j_gene: TRBJ2-7
CDR3aa: CASSQDPRAGLEQYF

v_gene: TRBV5-4
j_gene: TRBJ2-3
CDR3aa: CASSFGPSGGSSTDTQYF

v_gene: TRBV10-3
j_gene: TRBJ2-2
CDR3aa: CAISERVGDTGELFF

v_gene: TRBV18
j_gene: TRBJ2-1
CDR3aa: CASSTRGQNYNEQFF

v_gene: TRBV20-1
j_gene: TRBJ1-1
CDR3aa: CSASGELMNTEAFF

v_gene: TRBV7-2
j_gene: TRBJ2-3
CDR3aa: CASSARLAGSTDTQYF

v_gene: TRBV5-6
j_gene: TRBJ1-1
CDR3aa: CASSLFQGDGTEAFF

v_gene: TRBV6-2/TRBV6-3
j_gene: TRBJ1-1
CDR3aa: CASSYRSNTEAFF

v_gene: TRBV5-1
j_gene: TRBJ1-2
CDR3aa: CASSPRDGVGYGYTF

v_gene: TRBV4-3
j_gene: TRBJ2-2
CDR3aa: CASSQDTSGAGELFF